These 23 T cell receptor beta chains share one sample of origin, sequenced in a study of blood T cells in healthy people across ages (dated by TCRdb to the mid-2010s). To prepare the library, 5' RACE was applied. The sample was run on an Illumina HiSeq 2500. The second PCR ran for roughly 7 to 12 cycles and used a J-beta primer mix along with a sample-barcoded 5' primer. TCRdb took the public reads, trimmed them with fastp at Q25, ran MiXCR for clone calling and kept in-frame beta chains. When rows share a CDR3 protein, they turn into one entry using the most common DNA and genes. A total of around 870,000 distinct CDR3 sequences appear in this sample, 25% to 30% of them only once. Together, the top ten hold 15% to 20% of the sample. Material for sequencing was blood. The receptors were gathered from a woman older than 75 in good health.

In this sample, this clonotype turned up a few times. The CDR3: CASSIRTGGSSGGYTF. In DNA form, the CDR3 reads TGTGCCAGCAGTATAAGGACAGGGGGCAGCTCGGGCGGCTACACCTTC. V gene TRBV28 combines with J gene TRBJ1-2; 11 bases are shared with TRBD1. Germline V gene sequence: CDR1 MDHEN, CDR2 SYDVKM. V shed 5 bases and J 8 bases; nucleotides not matched to a gene: 13. The CDR3 is 16 amino acids.

This clonotype was seen ten or more times. V gene TRBV20-1 combines with J gene TRBJ1-4, with a possible D match to TRBD1 (6 bases). The V gene lost 6 bases and the J gene lost 8 bases, with 19 bases spanning the gap. This CDR3 has 14 amino acids. The germline CDR1 and CDR2 sequences are DFQATT and SNEGSKA (reference sequence). CDR3 in amino acids: CSASGQGRGEKLFF. In DNA form, the CDR3 reads TGCAGTGCAAGTGGGCAGGGGCGCGGAGAAAAACTGTTTTTT.

The CDR3 region is CASSLGSGGGFSYTF. In nucleotides, the CDR3 is TGTGCCAGCAGCTTAGGGTCCGGGGGCGGCTTTAGCTACACCTTC. The chain employs TRBV7-6 and TRBJ1-2; the D gene is possibly TRBD1 (6 bases). V was cut by 1 base and J by 9 bases, with 18 bases left in between. Per the germline V gene, CDR1 is SGHVS and CDR2 is FNYEAQ. This CDR3 contains 15 residues.

A note on this clonotype: Being one base from a much bigger clone, this may be a read error. The gene calls are TRBV2 and TRBJ1-4; a weak D match, TRBD1 (6 bases). Germline loops: CDR1 SNHLY, CDR2 FYNNEI. This CDR3 is built from 18 residues. CDR3 DNA sequence: TGTGCCAGCAGTGAAGCGCGAGGCAGGGGCGCAACCCAGGAAAAACGGTTTTTT. Protein product: CASSEARGRGATQEKRFF.

This clonotype has just a few counts. The chain is built from TRBV6-2 or TRBV6-3 and TRBJ2-1; D is uncertain. CDR1 and CDR2 (germline): MNHEY, SVGEGT. CDR3 length equals 16 residues. Trimming shortened V by 5 bases and J by 4 bases, and 18 bases separated the two germline ends. The CDR3 sequence: CASSKLTSARYNEQFF. CDR3 nucleotide sequence: TGTGCCAGCAGTAAACTAACCTCCGCCAGGTACAATGAGCAGTTCTTC.

The chain links TRBV7-2 to TRBJ2-1; D gene unclear. CDR3 length: 13 amino acids. V lost 2 bases and J lost 5, with 7 bases in between. CDR1 and CDR2 (germline): SGHTA, FQGNSA. CDR3 sequence: CASSLTFDNEQFF. CDR3 coding DNA: TGTGCCAGCAGCTTAACTTTCGACAATGAGCAGTTCTTC.

This clonotype appeared many times. This sequence joins TRBV7-2 and TRBJ2-5; 8 nucleotides agree with TRBD1. The V gene end was trimmed by 2 bases and the J gene end by 5 bases; junction bases not matched to a gene: 13. This CDR3 region has 17 residues. CDR1 SGHTA and CDR2 FQGNSA come from the germline V gene. CDR3 amino acids: CASSLLGQGANGETQYF. Here the CDR3 DNA reads TGTGCCAGCAGCTTATTAGGGCAGGGGGCCAATGGGGAGACCCAGTACTTC.

Comments on this clonotype: A junction end diverges from the germline sequence, so it may reflect a read error. The V call is TRBV7-2, the J call TRBJ2-2; TRBD1 matches at 8 bases. This CDR3 comprises 16 residues. Looked up from germline, CDR1 is SGHTA and CDR2 is FQGNSA. Here the CDR3 DNA reads TGTGCCAGCAGTTCCGGGACAGGCGGGAACACCGGGGAGCGGTTTTTT. It yields the protein CASSSGTGGNTGERFF.

A few counts support this clonotype. V is TRBV20-1 and J is TRBJ2-1; TRBD2 matches at 16 bases. V lost 4 bases to trimming and J lost 12 bases; unmatched junction nucleotides: 6. The CDR3 is 14 amino acids. Per the germline V gene, CDR1 is DFQATT and CDR2 is SNEGSKA (reference sequence). The CDR3 coding sequence is TGCAGTGCTATGGGGACTAGCGGGGGGGCGGGGCAGTTCTTC. Translated: CSAMGTSGGAGQFF.

The genes are TRBV20-1 and TRBJ2-7; 12 bases are shared with TRBD2. CDR1 DFQATT and CDR2 SNEGSKA come from the germline V gene (reference sequence). Unmatched junction bases numbered 3, after V lost 6 bases and J lost 0 bases. CDR3 length: 14 residues. The CDR3, as DNA: TGCAGTGCCGTGACTAGCGGGAGCTCCTACGAGCAGTACTTC. Translating it yields CSAVTSGSSYEQYF.

This clonotype was counted many times. This chain links TRBV20-1 with TRBJ1-2; a weak D match, TRBD1 (6 bases). The germline CDR1 and CDR2 sequences are DFQATT and SNEGSKA (reference sequence). The germline V and J ends were trimmed by 4 bases and 6 bases, with 18 bases remaining between them. The CDR3 contains 14 residues. CDR3 nucleotides: TGCAGTGCTATCGATACAGGGACCATGGATGGCTACACCTTC. Translated, it gives CSAIDTGTMDGYTF.

This clonotype has ten or more counts. The V call is TRBV10-3, the J call TRBJ2-7; D remains unclear. Trimming shortened V by 3 bases and J by 5 bases, and 14 bases separated the two germline ends. Germline lookup yields CDR1 ENHRY and CDR2 SYGVKD. CDR3 length: 14 amino acids. Written as DNA, the CDR3 is TGTGCCATCAGTGAACTGGTAGTTCGGAACGAGCAGTACTTC. Protein sequence: CAISELVVRNEQYF.

In its sample, this clonotype was seen a few times. This chain joins TRBV5-4 and TRBJ2-3; TRBD1 aligns across 9 bases. V lost 4 bases and J lost 6; bases outside the gene matches: 12. Germline V gene sequence: CDR1 SGHNT, CDR2 YYREEE (reference sequence). The CDR3 has 16 amino acids. Written as DNA, the CDR3 is TGTGCCAGCAGCGGGGTTTCCGGGACAGGGACCGATACGCAGTATTTT. Translated, it gives CASSGVSGTGTDTQYF.

The chain has TRBV13 and TRBJ2-3, with D unclear. V shed 6 bases and J shed 6 bases, with 13 bases lying between them. Germline V gene sequence: CDR1 PRHDT, CDR2 FYEKMQ (reference sequence). CDR3 length: 13 amino acids. The CDR3 is CASRKKMGDTQYF. The CDR3 region has the DNA TGTGCCAGCAGAAAAAAAATGGGTGATACGCAGTATTTT.

The J gene is TRBJ2-1, the V gene TRBV11-2; D possibly matches TRBD1 or TRBD2 (5 bases each). Germline values: CDR1 SGHAT, CDR2 FQNNGV. The CDR3 length is 16 residues. V lost 6 bases, J lost 3 bases, and 18 bases lay in between. CDR3 loop: CASSRTGIGHYNEQFF. CDR3 DNA: TGTGCCAGCAGTCGGACCGGGATAGGACACTACAATGAGCAGTTCTTC.

This clonotype was counted many times. This chain connects TRBV7-2 to TRBJ1-2; D remains unclear. The CDR3 has 15 amino acids. Deletions cut 4 bases from V and 0 bases from J, with 12 bases between. CDR1 and CDR2 from the germline V gene are SGHTA and FQGNSA. In nucleotides, the CDR3 is TGTGCCAGCAGCTCCCGGGGTTTTGCTAACTATGGCTACACCTTC. Translating it yields CASSSRGFANYGYTF.

V is TRBV20-1 and J is TRBJ2-7; TRBD2 might be the D (5 bases). CDR1 and CDR2 from the germline V gene are DFQATT and SNEGSKA (reference sequence). Trimming shortened V by 5 bases and J by 2 bases, and 16 bases separated the two germline ends. CDR3 length: 14 residues. CDR3 sequence: CSAVMTTRPYEQYF. CDR3 DNA: TGCAGTGCTGTGATGACTACCCGCCCCTACGAGCAGTACTTC.

This clonotype was observed at least ten times. This chain uses TRBV10-3 with TRBJ2-1, with D tentatively TRBD1 (5 bases). V lost 6 bases and J lost 5, with 11 bases in between. The CDR3 spans 13 residues. Germline CDR1 is ENHRY and CDR2 is SYGVKD. The CDR3 here is CAIRSGIDNEQFF. The CDR3 DNA follows: TGTGCCATCAGGTCAGGGATCGACAATGAGCAGTTCTTC.

The chain recombines TRBV3-1 with TRBJ2-5; D gene ambiguous. Per germline, CDR1 LGHDT and CDR2 YNNKEL (reference sequence). This CDR3 is 12 amino acids long. The V end lost 6 bases, the J end lost 2 bases, and 7 bases lay between the germline ends. The CDR3 bases are TGTGCCAGCAGATATGAACAAGAGACCCAGTACTTC. It translates to CASRYEQETQYF.

This clonotype turned up a few times. The J gene is TRBJ2-3, the V gene TRBV24-1; D is perhaps TRBD2 (5 bases). The germline gives CDR1 KGHDR, CDR2 SFDVKD. Trimming took off 2 bases at V and 5 bases at J, with 16 bases between the two ends. This CDR3 is built from 16 residues. The CDR3 DNA is TGTGCCACCAGTGATTCGCGGGCCAATGCTGGAGATACGCAGTATTTT. It encodes CATSDSRANAGDTQYF.

This clonotype has only a few counts. The chain links TRBV29-1 to TRBJ2-7, with 7 bases aligning to TRBD2. The CDR3 is made up of 12 amino acids. CDR1 and CDR2 from the germline V gene are SQVTM and ANQGSEA. Trimming cost V 4 bases and J 5 bases; bases outside gene matches: 5. The CDR3 region is CSVVKGLHEQYF. The CDR3 DNA is TGCAGCGTTGTTAAGGGACTACACGAGCAGTACTTC.

This rearrangement joins TRBV27 to TRBJ1-1; D is ambiguous. Germline V lookup: CDR1 MNHEY, CDR2 SMNVEV (reference sequence). V lost 8 bases and J 6 bases, leaving 19 bases between the germline ends. The CDR3 is 14 amino acids. CDR3 sequence (DNA): TGTGCCAGCTCCGGGTTGTTAACTGGCGCTGAAGCTTTCTTT. This translates into CASSGLLTGAEAFF.

The chain joins TRBV11-3 to TRBJ1-2; D unclear. Germline lookup yields CDR1 SGHNT and CDR2 YENEEA. The CDR3 extends over 13 amino acids. V was clipped by 5 bases and J by 7 bases, with 14 bases between them. The CDR3 nucleotides read TGTGCCAGCAGCCTATCGCGGGCGGCTGGCTACACCTTC. Its translation is CASSLSRAAGYTF.